This TCR beta chain comes out of a study of shared clonotypes between healthy human individuals. It was roughly 190 ng DNA, about 30,000 T cell genomes, that sorted-subset replicate PCRs used. Original analysis: ImmunoSEQ supplied junction-only sequences lacking quality scores, so filtering was different. Profiled with immunoSEQ multiplex PCR; TCRdb holds only in-frame clones, not every one. The V and J calls and clone size come from that table; D and trimming were worked out from the DNA. Among about 1.5 million clones listed, approximately 97% were seen once. Overall study results and limits: A generally larger estimated richness was seen in naive subsets than in memory subsets. With a few donors compared, roughly 5% of naive CD4 clonotypes were shared.

A few counts support this clone. Its target is not known. The germline gives CDR1 SGHRS, CDR2 YFSETQ. This CDR3 spans 14 amino acids. Trimming removed 4 bases from V and 2 bases from J; junction bases left unmatched: 1. The sequence was obtained from a man in his thirties or forties in good health. The sequenced sample consisted of naive CD4+ T cells sorted from blood. Subset of the sample: CD45RA+ positively selected. The chain has TRBV5-1 and TRBJ2-1, with TRBD2 identical over 9 bases. DNA for the CDR3: TGCGCCAGCAGCCCTAGCGGGGCCTACAATGAGCAGTTCTTC. It specifies CASSPSGAYNEQFF.